The next 16 T cell receptor beta chains were all read from a single sample in a study of post-analysis software for immune sequencing data. Points from the study as a whole: Five or six TRBV segments, TRBV5-6, TRBV5-1 and TRBV20-1 among them, were found more frequent in patients than controls.

Their specific antigens are unknown. Every TCR beta cDNA library bore unique molecular identifiers. TCRdb fed the PCR reads into MiXCR, producing one record per CDR3 protein. This sample has 600,000 to 750,000 distinct CDR3 sequences, with approximately 60% found just once. The sample was blood. Every receptor here comes from a girl aged 2-10 years with multiple sclerosis.

V gene TRBV6-6 combines with J gene TRBJ1-1; D is undetermined. From germline, CDR1 is MNHNY and CDR2 SVGAGI (reference sequence). Deletions cut 6 bases from V and 2 bases from J, with 7 bases between. CDR3 length: 12 amino acids. The DNA for the CDR3 is TGTGCCAGCAGCCAGATAAACACTGAAGCTTTCTTT. Its translation is CASSQINTEAFF.

This chain connects TRBV7-9 to TRBJ1-5; D is possibly TRBD1 (5 bases). The CDR3 sequence is 16 residues long. The V gene's germline CDR1 is SEHNR and CDR2 FQNEAQ (reference sequence). The germline V and J ends were trimmed by 1 base and 3 bases, with 13 bases remaining between them. For the CDR3, the DNA is TGTGCCAGCAGCTTAGGCCCGGCGGGACCCAATCAGCCCCAGCATTTT. Residues: CASSLGPAGPNQPQHF.

The V call is TRBV4-1, the J call TRBJ1-2; D possibly corresponds to TRBD1 (6 bases). V was trimmed by 3 bases and J by 12 bases, leaving 14 bases between them. The CDR3 is 12 residues long. CDR1 is MGHRA, CDR2 YSYEKL, per germline. The CDR3, as DNA: TGCGCCAGCAGCCACCCAAGGGGGTCGAACACCTTC. Translated: CASSHPRGSNTF.

This rearrangement joins TRBV12-3 or TRBV12-4 to TRBJ1-2; the match to TRBD1 covers 8 bases. The CDR3 totals 13 residues. V shed 5 bases and J 4 bases; nucleotides not matched to a gene: 3. The CDR3 is CASSRQGFYGYTF. For the CDR3, the DNA is TGTGCCAGCAGTCGACAGGGGTTCTATGGCTACACCTTC.

The chain recombines TRBV20-1 with TRBJ2-1; the D gene is possibly TRBD1 (5 bases). Germline V lookup: CDR1 DFQATT, CDR2 SNEGSKA (reference sequence). The CDR3 has 16 residues. The ends were cut back, 1 base at V and 3 bases at J, with 16 bases in the middle. DNA for the CDR3: TGCAGTGCTAGAGGGGCTCCCTCAGGGTACTACAATGAGCAGTTCTTC. Its protein is CSARGAPSGYYNEQFF.

The rearrangement joins TRBV13 to TRBJ2-3; tentative D call: TRBD2 (5 bases). V was shortened by 5 bases and J by 8 bases, with 14 bases between the two germline ends. CDR3 size: 13 residues. CDR1 and CDR2 (germline): PRHDT, FYEKMQ (reference sequence). Here the CDR3 DNA reads TGTGCCAGCAGCCCGCCCGCAGGAGGTACGCAGTATTTT. This gives the protein CASSPPAGGTQYF.

The chain joins TRBV7-8 to TRBJ2-7; 8 bases are shared with TRBD2. Per the germline V gene, CDR1 is SGHVS and CDR2 is FQNEAQ. The trim removed 1 base at V and 1 base at J, leaving 12 bases unmatched. CDR3 size: 18 residues. The CDR3 loop is CASSLVQGLAGGSYEQYF. CDR3 coding DNA: TGTGCCAGCAGCTTAGTACAGGGACTGGCGGGAGGTTCCTACGAGCAGTACTTC.

The chain recombines TRBV20-1 with TRBJ2-3; TRBD2 matches 7 bases. The V segment lost 6 bases and the J segment 0 bases; nucleotides outside the gene matches: 9. CDR3 size: 15 residues. CDR1 and CDR2 (germline): DFQATT, SNEGSKA (reference sequence). The CDR3: CSAELFSGSTDTQYF. CDR3 DNA sequence: TGCAGTGCGGAGTTATTTAGCGGGAGCACAGATACGCAGTATTTT.

The genes are TRBV25-1 and TRBJ2-1; 8 nucleotides match TRBD1. The germline gives CDR1 MGHDK, CDR2 SYGVNS. J gave up 1 base and V 6 bases, and 11 bases lay outside the gene matches. The CDR3 loop spans 17 amino acids. CDR3 bases: TGTGCCAGCAGCAGCGTTTTGACAGGGGCGTCCTACAATGAGCAGTTCTTC. Protein sequence: CASSSVLTGASYNEQFF.

The rearrangement joins TRBV4-1 to TRBJ2-7; 7 bases align to TRBD2. Germline V gene lookup returns CDR1 MGHRA and CDR2 YSYEKL. Trimming cost V 4 bases and J 1 base; bases outside gene matches: 7. This CDR3 is built from 15 residues. This CDR3 reads CASSLAGVESYEQYF. In nucleotides, the CDR3 is TGCGCCAGCAGCCTCGCGGGAGTAGAGTCCTACGAGCAGTACTTC.

The chain recombines TRBV25-1 with TRBJ2-3; D gene uncertain. CDR1 and CDR2 from the germline V gene are MGHDK and SYGVNS. Trimming took 3 bases from V and 2 from J, leaving 9 bases between them. This CDR3 comprises 14 residues. In nucleotides, the CDR3 is TGTGCCAGCAGTGAGTCCCGGTCCACAGATACGCAGTATTTT. It yields the protein CASSESRSTDTQYF.

This chain joins TRBV5-1 and TRBJ2-7; D ambiguous. This CDR3 region has 12 residues. Germline V gene sequence: CDR1 SGHRS, CDR2 YFSETQ. The germline V and J ends were trimmed by 2 bases and 4 bases, with 7 bases remaining between them. The DNA of the CDR3 is TGCGCCAGCAGCTTCTCAACATACGAGCAGTACTTC. It encodes CASSFSTYEQYF. Full variable domain (rest looked up from reference TRBV5-1 and TRBJ2-7): KAGVTQTPRYLIKTRGQQVTLSCSPISGHRSVSWYQQTPGQGLQFLFEYFSETQRNKGNFPGRFSGRQFSNSRSEMNVSTLELGDSALYLCASSFSTYEQYFGPGTRLTVT.

V usage is TRBV5-6 and J usage is TRBJ1-1; D possibly corresponds to TRBD1 (6 bases). The CDR3 spans 13 residues. Germline-derived CDR1 and CDR2 are SGHDT and YYEEEE. V shed 5 bases and J shed 5 bases, with 13 bases lying between them. CDR3 region: CASSFQRGTEAFF. The CDR3 region has the DNA TGTGCCAGCAGTTTCCAGAGGGGGACTGAAGCTTTCTTT. Filled out from reference TRBV5-6 and TRBJ1-1, the complete variable domain reads DAGVTQSPTHLIKTRGQQVTLRCSPKSGHDTVSWYQQALGQGPQFIFQYYEEEERQRGNFPDRFSGHQFPNYSSELNVNALLLGDSALYLCASSFQRGTEAFFGQGTRLTVV.

V gene TRBV7-2 combines with J gene TRBJ2-1; D unresolved. The CDR3 has 16 amino acids. Per germline, CDR1 SGHTA and CDR2 FQGNSA. The V gene lost 0 bases and the J gene lost 1 base, with 10 bases spanning the gap. The DNA of the CDR3 is TGTGCCAGCAGCTTAGCGAACCTACCATCCTACAATGAGCAGTTCTTC. This translates into CASSLANLPSYNEQFF.

The V and J genes are TRBV18 and TRBJ1-1; D call uncertain. Germline assignment: CDR1 KGHSH and CDR2 LQKENI. This CDR3 spans 15 amino acids. V gave up 3 bases and J gave up 1 base, with 12 bases separating them. CDR3: CASSPSARENTEAFF. CDR3 coding DNA: TGTGCCAGCTCACCGTCTGCAAGGGAGAACACTGAAGCTTTCTTT.

The gene calls are TRBV2 and TRBJ2-1; the match to TRBD2 covers 9 bases. V trimming: 6 bases; J trimming: 2 bases; junction bases outside the gene matches: 8. This CDR3 is built from 16 residues. Germline CDR1 is SNHLY and CDR2 is FYNNEI. CDR3 sequence reads: CASRVTGLATYNEQFF. The CDR3 coding sequence is TGTGCCAGCAGAGTGACAGGACTAGCGACCTACAATGAGCAGTTCTTC.